This T cell receptor (beta chain) was identified during a study of metastatic and nonmetastatic thyroid tumors. Trimming shortened V by 8 bases and J by 7 bases, and 9 bases separated the two germline ends. There are 12 residues in the CDR3. Germline V gene lookup returns CDR1 LGHDT and CDR2 YNNKEL (reference sequence). In the original analysis: What underpinned the distant-metastasis classifier for papillary thyroid cancer was the set of CDR3 differences across clinicopathological groups. TCRdb reanalyzed the PCR reads via MiXCR. These V and J calls originate from TCRdb's pipeline instead of the authors' own analysis. This table holds 30,000 or so clones, approximately 25% found once. This clone was detected ten times or more. No treatment had been given to any patient before thyroid surgery.

This TCR was sampled from a female donor with papillary thyroid cancer or a benign thyroid nodule (not recorded which). Some clones in this sample may be carry-over from other donors' samples. Sequencing was carried out using blood. The rearrangement uses TRBV3-1 and TRBJ1-6; D not resolved. CDR3 residues: CASGHENSPLHF. DNA of the CDR3: TGTGCCAGCGGTCATGAGAATTCACCCCTCCACTTT. The variable domain in full, completed from reference TRBV3-1 and TRBJ1-6, reads DTAVSQTPKYLVTQMGNDKSIKCEQNLGHDTMYWYKQDSKKFLKIMFSYNNKELIINETVPNRFSPKSPDKAHLNLHINSLELGDSAVYFCASGHENSPLHFGNGTRLTVT.